A selection of T cell receptor beta chains follows, all from one sample in a study of T cells in Graves' hyperthyroidism and ophthalmopathy. TCRdb re-analysed the multiplex PCR reads in MiXCR, keeping a single row per CDR3 protein. The table records 250,000 to 300,000 distinct CDR3 sequences, roughly a fifth of them present only once. The sequencing sample was made of blood. The receptor set was obtained from a man aged 45-65 years with Graves' ophthalmopathy. The CDR3 runs from the conserved cysteine through the conserved F or W. The D gene is left open where the match is weak. Expanded clones get a size class; other rows say once, few or many, or leave the size out.

d_gene: TRBD2; j_gene: TRBJ2-1; v_gene: TRBV29-1; abundance: few; CDR3nt: TGCAGCGTTGAAGATCAAGCGGGAGTCTCCTACAATGAGCAGTTCTTC; CDR3aa: CSVEDQAGVSYNEQFF
d_gene: -; j_gene: TRBJ1-2; v_gene: TRBV20-1; abundance: many; CDR3nt: TGCAGTGCAGGGGTCAACTATGGCTACACCTTC; CDR3aa: CSAGVNYGYTF
d_gene: TRBD1; j_gene: TRBJ2-3; v_gene: TRBV7-3; abundance: many; CDR3nt: TGTGCCAGCAGCCCCCAAGGAGCAGGGGGAGATACGCAGTATTTT; CDR3aa: CASSPQGAGGDTQYF
d_gene: TRBD1; j_gene: TRBJ1-1; v_gene: TRBV30; abundance: many; CDR3nt: TGTGCCTGGAGTGGCCAGACAGGGAGGGATACTGAAGCTTTCTTT; CDR3aa: CAWSGQTGRDTEAFF
d_gene: TRBD2; j_gene: TRBJ2-5; v_gene: TRBV12-3/TRBV12-4; abundance: many; CDR3nt: TGTGCCAGCAGTCTTCCGGGACTAGTGGCGGCGGAGACCCAGTACTTC; CDR3aa: CASSLPGLVAAETQYF
d_gene: TRBD1; j_gene: TRBJ2-7; v_gene: TRBV5-1; abundance: many; CDR3nt: TGCGCCAGCAGCTTGTCGACAGGGGGCTACGAGCAGTACTTC; CDR3aa: CASSLSTGGYEQYF
d_gene: TRBD1; j_gene: TRBJ2-3; v_gene: TRBV11-2; abundance: many; CDR3nt: TGTGCCAGCAGCTCCCGGACAGGGGTTTATACAGATACGCAGTATTTT; CDR3aa: CASSSRTGVYTDTQYF
d_gene: -; j_gene: TRBJ1-1; v_gene: TRBV24-1; abundance: few; CDR3nt: TGTGCCACCAGTGACAGCCCGAACACTGAAGCTTTCTTT; CDR3aa: CATSDSPNTEAFF
d_gene: -; j_gene: TRBJ1-1; v_gene: TRBV6-1; abundance: -; CDR3nt: TGTGCCAGCCGCCTTCAAATGAACACTGAAGCTTTCTTT; CDR3aa: CASRLQMNTEAFF
d_gene: TRBD1; j_gene: TRBJ2-7; v_gene: TRBV27; abundance: few; CDR3nt: TGTGCCAGCAGACATCGGACCGGGACAGAACGCTCCTACGAGCAGTACTTC; CDR3aa: CASRHRTGTERSYEQYF
d_gene: -; j_gene: TRBJ2-7; v_gene: TRBV19; abundance: -; CDR3nt: TGTGCCTCGGGCGCCTTCTACGGGGACTACGAGCAGTACTTC; CDR3aa: CASGAFYGDYEQYF
d_gene: TRBD2; j_gene: TRBJ2-1; v_gene: TRBV7-9; abundance: many; CDR3nt: TGTGCCAGCAGCTTAGATGGGGGACTATCGGACAATGAGCAGTTCTTC; CDR3aa: CASSLDGGLSDNEQFF
d_gene: -; j_gene: TRBJ1-5; v_gene: TRBV28; abundance: few; CDR3nt: TGTGCCAGCACCAAACGGGGGGTCCGCAATCAGCCCCAGCATTTT; CDR3aa: CASTKRGVRNQPQHF
d_gene: -; j_gene: TRBJ2-5; v_gene: TRBV29-1; abundance: -; CDR3nt: TGCAGCGTTCGCCGGGACGGAAAAGAGACCCAGTACTTC; CDR3aa: CSVRRDGKETQYF
d_gene: -; j_gene: TRBJ1-4; v_gene: TRBV20-1; abundance: -; CDR3nt: TGCAGTGCCGTCTATCAGGGGTCTGAAAAACTGTTTTTT; CDR3aa: CSAVYQGSEKLFF
d_gene: TRBD2; j_gene: TRBJ2-1; v_gene: TRBV5-1; abundance: few; CDR3nt: TGCGCCAGCGGGCGGGAGGGCCCCTACAATGAGCAGTTCTTC; CDR3aa: CASGREGPYNEQFF
d_gene: -; j_gene: TRBJ2-1; v_gene: TRBV2; abundance: -; CDR3nt: TGTGCCAGCAGTGATCGCCAGACTCTAAGGTTCTTC; CDR3aa: CASSDRQTLRFF
d_gene: -; j_gene: TRBJ1-5; v_gene: TRBV4-2; abundance: few; CDR3nt: TGTGCCAGCAGCCAAGGCAGCCATAGCAATCAGCCCCAGCATTTT; CDR3aa: CASSQGSHSNQPQHF
d_gene: -; j_gene: TRBJ2-5; v_gene: TRBV29-1; abundance: -; CDR3nt: TGCAGCGTTGTAAGAGCCTCCTGGGAGACCCAGTACTTC; CDR3aa: CSVVRASWETQYF
d_gene: TRBD2; j_gene: TRBJ2-7; v_gene: TRBV5-1; abundance: many; CDR3nt: TGCGCCAGCACCTACACCGCGGGAGGATCCTACGAGCAGTACTTC; CDR3aa: CASTYTAGGSYEQYF
d_gene: TRBD2; j_gene: TRBJ2-1; v_gene: TRBV20-1; abundance: many; CDR3nt: TGCAGTGCTAGAGATGTCCTAGCGGGAGATGGCTACAATGAGCAGTTCTTC; CDR3aa: CSARDVLAGDGYNEQFF
d_gene: TRBD2; j_gene: TRBJ2-7; v_gene: TRBV2; abundance: many; CDR3nt: TGTGCCAGCAACCCTAACCCGGGAGGGGCCGAGCAGTACTTC; CDR3aa: CASNPNPGGAEQYF
d_gene: -; j_gene: TRBJ1-5; v_gene: TRBV27; abundance: many; CDR3nt: TGTGCCAGCAGTTTATCTATTGAGGGACGAGGACGGAATCAGCCCCAGCATTTT; CDR3aa: CASSLSIEGRGRNQPQHF
d_gene: TRBD1; j_gene: TRBJ2-7; v_gene: TRBV10-2; abundance: few; CDR3nt: TGCGCCAGCAGCCCCCGGGACAGGGGGTTGTACGAGCAGTACTTC; CDR3aa: CASSPRDRGLYEQYF
d_gene: -; j_gene: TRBJ1-1; v_gene: TRBV10-2; abundance: -; CDR3nt: TGCGCCAGCAAGGGTCCATTTGTGAACACTGAAGCTTTCTTT; CDR3aa: CASKGPFVNTEAFF
d_gene: -; j_gene: TRBJ2-2; v_gene: TRBV2; abundance: -; CDR3nt: TGTGCCAGCATAGCAGAGGGGGGGGTCGGGGAGCTGTTTTTT; CDR3aa: CASIAEGGVGELFF
d_gene: TRBD2; j_gene: TRBJ2-2; v_gene: TRBV4-1; abundance: -; CDR3nt: TGCGCCAGCAGCCAGTCGGGAGGTACCTGGGACGGGGAGCTGTTTTTT; CDR3aa: CASSQSGGTWDGELFF
d_gene: TRBD1; j_gene: TRBJ1-1; v_gene: TRBV7-9; abundance: few; CDR3nt: TGTGCCAGCAGCTTATATGGAACCCTGAACAGGGGAGCCACTGAAGCTTTCTTT; CDR3aa: CASSLYGTLNRGATEAFF
d_gene: -; j_gene: TRBJ2-3; v_gene: TRBV6-1; abundance: -; CDR3nt: TGTGCCAGCAGTAAGGGCCAATCCACAGATACGCAGTATTTT; CDR3aa: CASSKGQSTDTQYF
d_gene: -; j_gene: TRBJ2-7; v_gene: TRBV28; abundance: many; CDR3nt: TGTGCCAGCAGTACCGGGGGGCGGGGGAACAGGAACGAGCAGTACTTC; CDR3aa: CASSTGGRGNRNEQYF
d_gene: -; j_gene: TRBJ1-3; v_gene: TRBV28; abundance: -; CDR3nt: -; CDR3aa: CASITAQGAREQYFGPDTIYF
d_gene: TRBD2; j_gene: TRBJ2-1; v_gene: TRBV19; abundance: -; CDR3nt: TGTGCCAGTAGTATAAGGTCGCCGGGACTACCGAAGCAGTTCTTC; CDR3aa: CASSIRSPGLPKQFF
d_gene: TRBD1; j_gene: TRBJ2-7; v_gene: TRBV28; abundance: -; CDR3nt: TGTGCCAGCAGTTTGTTGCCCCTCGGGACAGGTGGCGAGCAGTACTTC; CDR3aa: CASSLLPLGTGGEQYF
d_gene: TRBD2; j_gene: TRBJ2-7; v_gene: TRBV28; abundance: many; CDR3nt: TGTGCCAGCAGTTCCAGCGGGAGTGGCTCCTACGAGCAGTACTTC; CDR3aa: CASSSSGSGSYEQYF
d_gene: -; j_gene: TRBJ2-7; v_gene: TRBV3-1; abundance: -; CDR3nt: TGTGCCAGCAGCCAAGTCCCCACCACCTACGAGCAGTACTTC; CDR3aa: CASSQVPTTYEQYF
d_gene: -; j_gene: TRBJ1-3; v_gene: TRBV6-1; abundance: few; CDR3nt: TGTGCCAGCAGTGGATCCGGGGGAAGACCCCCCGGAAACACCATATATTTT; CDR3aa: CASSGSGGRPPGNTIYF
d_gene: -; j_gene: TRBJ1-1; v_gene: TRBV7-9; abundance: many; CDR3nt: TGTGCCAGCAGCTTTGGGGGATACGACACTGAAGCTTTCTTT; CDR3aa: CASSFGGYDTEAFF
d_gene: -; j_gene: TRBJ2-3; v_gene: TRBV11-2; abundance: many; CDR3nt: TGTGCCAGCAGCTTTAGCCCCCCAGATACGCAGTATTTT; CDR3aa: CASSFSPPDTQYF
d_gene: -; j_gene: TRBJ1-5; v_gene: TRBV20-1; abundance: -; CDR3nt: TGCAGTGCTAGAGCTTTTACAGACTATAGCAATCAGCCCCAGCATTTT; CDR3aa: CSARAFTDYSNQPQHF
d_gene: -; j_gene: TRBJ2-1; v_gene: TRBV7-9; abundance: many; CDR3nt: TGTGCCAGCACCCGAACAAGCGCTTTAAAAAATGAGCAGTTCTTC; CDR3aa: CASTRTSALKNEQFF
d_gene: -; j_gene: TRBJ2-7; v_gene: TRBV18; abundance: -; CDR3nt: TGTGCCAGCTCACCTAAAAGAACTCAGGGTTCAGCATTCTACGAGCAGTACTTC; CDR3aa: CASSPKRTQGSAFYEQYF
d_gene: -; j_gene: TRBJ2-5; v_gene: TRBV10-3; abundance: few; CDR3nt: TGTGCCATCAGTGAGTCCCATTTGAGGACCCTAAGAGGAGAGACCCAGTACTTC; CDR3aa: CAISESHLRTLRGETQYF